Following are 29 T cell receptor beta chains from one sample sequenced in a study of cytomegalovirus exposure and HLA in healthy donors. Primers: 60 Vbeta forward and 13 Jbeta reverse. Sequencing was performed with immunoSEQ multiplex PCR; in TCRdb, only in-frame clones are kept and a portion is missing. Of 210,000 or so clones in the sample, 70% to 85% were seen once. The sequenced material came from PBMCs. These receptors all come from a woman between 35 and 50 years old in good health and CMV-seronegative.

The V and J genes are TRBV19 and TRBJ1-1; a weak D match, TRBD1 (5 bases). Germline V CDR1 and CDR2: LNHDA, SQIVND (reference sequence). V was trimmed by 3 bases and J by 0 bases, leaving 11 bases between them. This CDR3 has 15 residues. The chain's CDR3 is CASSIRTGMNTEAFF. CDR3 DNA sequence: TGTGCCAGTAGTATTAGAACAGGCATGAACACTGAAGCTTTCTTT. Supplemented by reference TRBV19 and TRBJ1-1, the full variable domain reads DGGITQSPKYLFRKEGQNVTLSCEQNLNHDAMYWYRQDPGQGLRLIYYSQIVNDFQKGDIAEGYSVSREKKESFPLTVTSAQKNPTAFYLCASSIRTGMNTEAFFGQGTRLTVV.

CDR3: CASSPGYSQETQYF. For the CDR3, the DNA is TGTGCCAGCTCACCAGGGTACAGCCAAGAGACCCAGTACTTC. The gene calls are TRBV18 and TRBJ2-5; D is undetermined. In germline, CDR1 is KGHSH, CDR2 LQKENI. This CDR3 has 14 residues. V was cut by 2 bases and J by 1 base, with 8 bases left in between.

The chain has TRBV30 and TRBJ1-6, with D possibly matching TRBD1 (6 bases). V shed 3 bases and J shed 11 bases, with 14 bases lying between them. There are 13 residues in the CDR3. CDR1 is GTSNPN and CDR2 is SVGIG in the germline V gene (reference sequence). Written as DNA, the CDR3 is TGTGCCTGGAGAAGGGCGACAGGCACACCCCTCCACTTT. Translated: CAWRRATGTPLHF.

The CDR3 region has the DNA TGTGCCACCAGCAGAGAAGGCGGGAGGTACGAGCAGTACTTC. Its translation is CATSREGGRYEQYF. V gene TRBV15 combines with J gene TRBJ2-7, with TRBD2 identical over 8 bases. J gave up 4 bases and V 0 bases, and 2 bases lay outside the gene matches. Per the germline V gene, CDR1 is LNHNV and CDR2 is YYDKDF (reference sequence). The CDR3 loop spans 14 amino acids.

J is TRBJ1-2 and V is TRBV27; possible D gene TRBD1, 6 bases. The V end was cut by 6 bases, the J end by 1 base, with 15 bases between. The CDR3 runs to 15 residues. Germline CDR1 MNHEY, CDR2 SMNVEV (reference sequence). In DNA, the CDR3 is TGTGCCAGCAGCCCATGGGGGGGCCTTAACTATGGCTACACCTTC. Translating gives CASSPWGGLNYGYTF.

The genes are TRBV9 and TRBJ2-1; TRBD2 matches at 11 bases. The junction had 1 base not matched to a gene; V was cut back by 2 bases and J by 3 bases. CDR1 is SGDLS and CDR2 is YYNGEE in the germline V gene. The CDR3 has 15 amino acids. CDR3 loop: CASSVTSGSYNEQFF. The DNA of the CDR3 is TGTGCCAGCAGCGTCACTAGCGGGAGCTACAATGAGCAGTTCTTC.

The chain has TRBV27 and TRBJ1-2, with D possibly matching TRBD1 (5 bases). There are 15 residues in the CDR3. V was shortened by 5 bases and J by 5 bases, with 18 bases between the two germline ends. The V gene's germline CDR1 is MNHEY and CDR2 SMNVEV (reference sequence). As DNA, the CDR3 is TGTGCCAGCAGTCCCGGTTTGGGGCAGGAGTATGGCTACACCTTC. Its protein is CASSPGLGQEYGYTF.

CDR3 amino acids: CASSLGGGVNEQFF. CDR3 coding DNA: TGTGCCAGTAGTTTGGGGGGGGGTGTCAATGAGCAGTTCTTC. The chain uses TRBV19 and TRBJ2-1; 7 positions match TRBD2. V lost 5 bases and J lost 6; bases outside the gene matches: 7. The CDR3 contains 14 residues. Germline V gene lookup returns CDR1 LNHDA and CDR2 SQIVND (reference sequence). Together with reference TRBV19 and TRBJ2-1, the CDR3 gives the full variable domain: DGGITQSPKYLFRKEGQNVTLSCEQNLNHDAMYWYRQDPGQGLRLIYYSQIVNDFQKGDIAEGYSVSREKKESFPLTVTSAQKNPTAFYLCASSLGGGVNEQFFGPGTRLTVL.

The chain is built from TRBV10-3 and TRBJ2-3; 16 bases map to TRBD2. The V gene end was trimmed by 3 bases and the J gene end by 2 bases; junction bases not matched to a gene: 8. Per the germline V gene, CDR1 is ENHRY and CDR2 is SYGVKD. There are 19 residues in the CDR3. CDR3 residues: CAISEPGTSGGEFTDTQYF. In nucleotides, the CDR3 is TGTGCCATCAGTGAACCCGGGACTAGCGGGGGGGAATTCACAGATACGCAGTATTTT.

The gene calls are TRBV6-6 and TRBJ1-2, with 7 bases matching TRBD1. The CDR3 is 11 amino acids. Germline CDR1 MNHNY, CDR2 SVGAGI (reference sequence). V dropped 2 bases and J dropped 12; count of bases not matched to a gene: 3. CDR3: CASSYEGADTF. The DNA for the CDR3 is TGTGCCAGCAGTTACGAGGGGGCGGACACCTTC.

CDR3 residues: CASSPLGVPYNEQFF. The CDR3 bases are TGTGCCAGCAGCCCGTTAGGGGTACCCTACAATGAGCAGTTCTTC. The rearrangement joins TRBV9 to TRBJ2-1; possible D gene TRBD1, 5 bases. This CDR3 is 15 amino acids long. V was pared by 4 bases and J by 2 bases, with 13 bases between. The germline CDR1 and CDR2 sequences are SGDLS and YYNGEE.

J is TRBJ2-1 and V is TRBV18, with TRBD2 matching over 9 bases. Germline CDR1 reads KGHSH; CDR2 reads LQKENI. Unmatched junction bases numbered 7, after V lost 4 bases and J lost 3 bases. CDR3 length: 16 amino acids. DNA of the CDR3: TGTGCCAGCTCACGGGCCCAGCGGGGGGACTACAATGAGCAGTTCTTC. This codes for CASSRAQRGDYNEQFF.

This chain uses TRBV13 with TRBJ1-1; D perhaps matches TRBD1 (6 bases). From germline, CDR1 is PRHDT and CDR2 FYEKMQ (reference sequence). V was clipped by 6 bases and J by 0 bases, with 8 bases between them. The CDR3 extends over 13 amino acids. The CDR3, as DNA: TGTGCCAGCAGTCGGACAGTGAACACTGAAGCTTTCTTT. Translated: CASSRTVNTEAFF.

The sample holds a few counts of this clone. The CDR3 DNA reads TGTGCCACCTCGGACAGACCCCCTAAATCCTATGGCTACACCTTC. This translates into CATSDRPPKSYGYTF. This chain connects TRBV2 to TRBJ1-2, with D possibly TRBD1 on 6 matching bases. The CDR3 has 15 residues. Germline V gene data show CDR1 as SNHLY and CDR2 as FYNNEI. Trimming took 10 bases from V and 4 from J, leaving 22 bases between them.

J is TRBJ2-2 and V is TRBV7-3; no clear D. Germline loops: CDR1 SGHTA, CDR2 FQGTGA. This CDR3 is built from 14 residues. V was shortened by 3 bases and J by 3 bases, with 8 bases between the two germline ends. DNA of the CDR3: TGTGCCAGCAGCTTCTACGCGTACACCGGGGAGCTGTTTTTT. Its translation: CASSFYAYTGELFF.

The rearrangement links TRBV30 to TRBJ2-5; TRBD2 aligns across 11 bases. CDR1 and CDR2 (germline): GTSNPN, SVGIG (reference sequence). V shed 3 bases and J 5 bases; nucleotides not matched to a gene: 2. The CDR3 sequence is 13 residues long. The CDR3 DNA follows: TGTGCCTGGAGGACTAGCGGGGTGGAGACCCAGTACTTC. This encodes CAWRTSGVETQYF.

This chain links TRBV5-4 with TRBJ2-5, with 9 bases that match TRBD2. Unmatched junction bases numbered 8, after V lost 0 bases and J lost 5 bases. The germline V gene has CDR1 SGHNT and CDR2 YYREEE (reference sequence). The CDR3 contains 16 residues. The CDR3 protein is CASSLETRGGRETQYF. CDR3 in DNA: TGTGCCAGCAGCTTGGAAACGCGGGGGGGCCGGGAGACCCAGTACTTC.

The rearrangement joins TRBV5-4 to TRBJ2-1, with TRBD1 matching 7 bases. J gave up 10 bases and V 4 bases, and 17 bases lay outside the gene matches. CDR3 length: 16 residues. CDR1 is SGHNT, CDR2 YYREEE, per germline (reference sequence). CDR3 nucleotide sequence: TGTGCCAGCAGCGTCGCAAAGGGGACAGCCTTGGGGGAGCAGTTCTTC. It encodes CASSVAKGTALGEQFF. Variable domain in full (rest from reference TRBV5-4 and TRBJ2-1): ETGVTQSPTHLIKTRGQQVTLRCSSQSGHNTVSWYQQALGQGPQFIFQYYREEENGRGNFPPRFSGLQFPNYSSELNVNALELDDSALYLCASSVAKGTALGEQFFGPGTRLTVL.

The rearrangement joins TRBV6-5 to TRBJ1-1, with 8 bases lining up with TRBD1. The CDR3 is 14 residues long. CDR1 is MNHEY and CDR2 is SVGAGI in the germline V gene. The trim removed 7 bases at V and 4 bases at J, leaving 8 bases unmatched. CDR3 DNA sequence: TGTGCCAGCACCAAGGACAGGGTCAGCACTGAAGCTTTCTTT. It translates to CASTKDRVSTEAFF.

This clone was counted between two and nine times. At one end the junction does not follow the germline gene, possibly because of a read error. This chain joins TRBV7-7 and TRBJ1-1; the match to TRBD1 covers 8 bases. Germline V gene sequence: CDR1 SSHAT, CDR2 FNYEAQ (reference sequence). The CDR3 is made up of 13 amino acids. The CDR3 sequence: CASSQDRAAEAFF. CDR3 coding DNA: TGTGCTAGCAGCCAGGACAGGGCGGCTGAAGCTTTCTTT.

This chain uses TRBV19 with TRBJ1-5, with 9 bases identical to TRBD1. Germline values: CDR1 LNHDA, CDR2 SQIVND (reference sequence). V gave up 8 bases and J gave up 6 bases; unmatched junction bases: 8. This CDR3 region has 14 residues. DNA of the CDR3: TGTGCCAGTGCCGGGACAGGGAACCGTCAGCCCCAGCATTTT. Translating it yields CASAGTGNRQPQHF.

This chain joins TRBV14 and TRBJ2-1, with a tentative D call TRBD1 (6 bases). Per the germline V gene, CDR1 is SGHDN and CDR2 is FVKESK. The CDR3 sequence is 16 residues long. Trimming stripped 0 bases from V and 2 bases from J, with 11 bases between. The CDR3 DNA is TGTGCCAGCAGCCAAGATAAGGGGGTGGCCTACAATGAGCAGTTCTTC. Amino acids: CASSQDKGVAYNEQFF.

This clone was observed once. The chain recombines TRBV29-1 with TRBJ2-5; the D gene is possibly TRBD2 (5 bases). The CDR3 totals 11 residues. The germline V gene has CDR1 SQVTM and CDR2 ANQGSEA. The CDR3 DNA is TGCATTGCGCGGGTTGGGGAGACCCAGTACTTC. Amino acids: CIARVGETQYF. Full variable domain (remainder filled in from reference TRBV29-1 and TRBJ2-5): SAVISQKPSRDICQRGTSLTIQCQVDSQVTMMFWYRQQPGQSLTLIATANQGSEATYESGFVIDKFPISRPNLTFSTLTVSNMSPEDSSIYLCIARVGETQYFGPGTRLLVL.

The chain recombines TRBV5-1 with TRBJ2-7, with D tentatively TRBD1 (8 bases). CDR3 size: 14 residues. V lost 4 bases and J 1 base, leaving 12 bases between the germline ends. Germline loops: CDR1 SGHRS, CDR2 YFSETQ. CDR3 region: CASSLQGGSYEQYF. The CDR3 coding sequence is TGCGCCAGCAGCCTACAGGGGGGGTCCTACGAGCAGTACTTC.

V and J are TRBV11-2 and TRBJ2-1; 8 bases are shared with TRBD2. This CDR3 is 15 amino acids long. Per the germline V gene, CDR1 is SGHAT and CDR2 is FQNNGV. Trimming removed 4 bases from V and 4 bases from J; junction bases left unmatched: 6. The CDR3 sequence is CASSSGLGDYNEQFF. The DNA of the CDR3 is TGTGCCAGCAGCTCGGGACTAGGGGATTACAATGAGCAGTTCTTC.

Note on this clone: One junction end disagrees with the germline gene, perhaps due to a read error. This chain uses TRBV7-7 with TRBJ2-2, with a weak D call TRBD1 (6 bases). Looked up from germline, CDR1 is SSHAT and CDR2 is FNYEAQ (reference sequence). CDR3 length: 13 amino acids. The CDR3 DNA sequence: TGTGCTAGCAGCCTAACAGGGACCGGGGAGCTGTTTTTT. Protein: CASSLTGTGELFF.

This rearrangement joins TRBV28 to TRBJ2-1, with 11 bases matching TRBD1. Germline V gives CDR1 MDHEN, CDR2 SYDVKM. The ends lost 7 bases at V and 16 bases at J; junction bases unmatched: 18. This CDR3 has 15 residues. CDR3 in DNA: TGTGCCAGCACCACGAGTGGGCTATTGGGACAGGGGGAATTCTTC. Encoded protein: CASTTSGLLGQGEFF.

This chain connects TRBV27 to TRBJ1-2; 7 nucleotides line up with TRBD1. Trimming at V came to 6 bases and at J to 7 bases, leaving 11 bases not matched to a gene. Germline values: CDR1 MNHEY, CDR2 SMNVEV (reference sequence). This CDR3 has 14 amino acids. For the CDR3, the DNA is TGTGCCAGCAGCTCTACGACAGGGACCTCTGGCTACACCTTC. The encoded protein is CASSSTTGTSGYTF.

CDR3 nucleotide sequence: TGTGCCATCCGAGCTTCGGGACAGGGTAATGGCTACACCTTC. This codes for CAIRASGQGNGYTF. The chain couples TRBV10-3 to TRBJ1-2; 9 bases are shared with TRBD1. The germline CDR1 and CDR2 sequences are ENHRY and SYGVKD. The CDR3 extends over 14 amino acids. J lost 6 bases, V lost 8 bases, and 10 bases had no gene match.